The sequence of this TCR beta chain was determined in a study of blood T cells in healthy people across ages. In its sample, this clonotype was seen a few times. Together with a sample-barcoded 5' primer, a J-beta primer mix was included in a second PCR lasting about 7 to 11 cycles. MiXCR was run by TCRdb on the 5' RACE reads, yielding one entry per CDR3 protein. The table includes 600,000 to 800,000 distinct CDR3 sequences, over 40% detected once. V was trimmed by 1 base and J by 2 bases, leaving 7 bases between them. This CDR3 has 14 residues. The V gene's germline CDR1 is SGHTA and CDR2 FQGNSA. The sequenced material came from blood. This TCR came from an elderly woman in good health. The chain employs TRBV7-2 and TRBJ2-3; no firm D call. CDR3 residues: CASSLGRHTDTQYF. The DNA for the CDR3 is TGTGCCAGCAGCTTAGGTCGGCACACAGATACGCAGTATTTT.